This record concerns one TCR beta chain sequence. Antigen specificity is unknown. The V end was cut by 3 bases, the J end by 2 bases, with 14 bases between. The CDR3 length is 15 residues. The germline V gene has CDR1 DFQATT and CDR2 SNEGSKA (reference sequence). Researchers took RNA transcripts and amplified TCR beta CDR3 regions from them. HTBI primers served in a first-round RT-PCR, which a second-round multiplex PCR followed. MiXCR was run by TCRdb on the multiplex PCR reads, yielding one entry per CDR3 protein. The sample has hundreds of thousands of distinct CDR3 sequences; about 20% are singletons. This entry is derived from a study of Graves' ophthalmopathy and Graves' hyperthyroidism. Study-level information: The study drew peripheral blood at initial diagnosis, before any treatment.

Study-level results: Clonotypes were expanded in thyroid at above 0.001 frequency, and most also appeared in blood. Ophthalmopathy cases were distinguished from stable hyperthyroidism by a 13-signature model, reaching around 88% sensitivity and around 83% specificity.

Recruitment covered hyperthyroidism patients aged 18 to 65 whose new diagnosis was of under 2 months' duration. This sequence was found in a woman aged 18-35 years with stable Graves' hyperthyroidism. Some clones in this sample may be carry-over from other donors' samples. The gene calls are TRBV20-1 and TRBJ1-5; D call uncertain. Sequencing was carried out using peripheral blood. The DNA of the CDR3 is TGCAGTGCTAGTCTCGGGGTCATTGGCAATCAGCCCCAGCATTTT. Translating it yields CSASLGVIGNQPQHF.